The 17 T cell receptor beta chains presented below share a single source sample, sequenced in a study of cytomegalovirus exposure and HLA in healthy donors. PCR primers comprised 60 Vbeta and 13 Jbeta primers. The method was immunoSEQ multiplex PCR; TCRdb's version includes in-frame clones alone and lacks a portion of them. The table shows over 150,000 clones, with less than 80% occurring only once. The sample was PBMCs. These receptors originate from a man aged 35-49 years in good health and CMV-seronegative.

The gene calls are TRBV6-5 and TRBJ2-3, with 9 bases matching TRBD1. After removal of 5 bases from V and 4 bases from J, the junction contained 7 bases not matched to a gene. CDR1 is MNHEY, CDR2 SVGAGI, per germline. This CDR3 comprises 15 residues. As DNA, the CDR3 is TGTGCCAGCAGTCTGGGACAGGGAAGAGCAGATACGCAGTATTTT. Its translation: CASSLGQGRADTQYF.

J is TRBJ2-5 and V is TRBV7-2; TRBD1 matches at 8 bases. The CDR3 length is 17 residues. Germline assignment: CDR1 SGHTA and CDR2 FQGNSA. V was pared by 5 bases and J by 5 bases, with 16 bases of the junction left unmatched. The CDR3 spells CASSAGLGQGQSETQYF. The CDR3 DNA follows: TGTGCCAGCAGCGCCGGGCTCGGACAGGGTCAATCGGAGACCCAGTACTTC. Full variable domain (outside the CDR3, taken from reference TRBV7-2 and TRBJ2-5): GAGVSQSPSNKVTEKGKDVELRCDPISGHTALYWYRQSLGQGLEFLIYFQGNSAPDKSGLPSDRFSAERTGGSVSTLTIQRTQQEDSAVYLCASSAGLGQGQSETQYFGPGTRLLVL.

V and J are TRBV13 and TRBJ2-5; tentative D call: TRBD1 (5 bases). Germline V gene sequence: CDR1 PRHDT, CDR2 FYEKMQ (reference sequence). Deletions cut 5 bases from V and 4 bases from J, with 8 bases between. The CDR3 consists of 12 residues. CDR3 bases: TGTGCCAGCAGCCTCAGGGCAGAGACCCAGTACTTC. Protein product: CASSLRAETQYF.

The rearrangement links TRBV6-5 to TRBJ1-3; TRBD1 aligns across 7 bases. Looked up from germline, CDR1 is MNHEY and CDR2 is SVGAGI. Trimming at V came to 0 bases and at J to 4 bases, leaving 3 bases not matched to a gene. CDR3 size: 15 residues. This CDR3 is CASSYSTGTGNTIYF. CDR3 coding DNA: TGTGCCAGCAGTTACTCGACAGGGACCGGAAACACCATATATTTT.

About this clone itself: The junction departs from the called germline gene at one end, perhaps through a read error. This chain's CDR3 is CASSLAAGAVSYNEQFF. CDR3 DNA: TGTGCTAGCAGCTTAGCGGCGGGAGCAGTATCCTACAATGAGCAGTTCTTC. This chain links TRBV7-7 with TRBJ2-1; 7 bases are shared with TRBD2. The CDR3 consists of 17 residues. CDR1 is SSHAT and CDR2 is FNYEAQ in the germline V gene (reference sequence).

This sequence joins TRBV19 and TRBJ1-2; D is possibly TRBD1 (5 bases). V was trimmed by 6 bases and J by 7 bases, leaving 12 bases between them. This CDR3 is built from 12 residues. Per germline, CDR1 LNHDA and CDR2 SQIVND (reference sequence). CDR3 coding DNA: TGTGCCAGTAGGTCAGGGATTGGTGGCTACACCTTC. Translating it yields CASRSGIGGYTF.

Details on this clone: Other DNA sequences in this sample translate to the same CDR3. The V and J genes are TRBV5-1 and TRBJ1-1; 11 bases align to TRBD1. V lost 2 bases and J lost 5; bases outside the gene matches: 11. The CDR3 sequence is 17 residues long. Looked up from germline, CDR1 is SGHRS and CDR2 is YFSETQ. Here the CDR3 reads CASSFGGGQGVGTEAFF. The DNA for the CDR3 is TGCGCCAGCAGCTTTGGGGGGGGACAGGGGGTAGGGACTGAAGCTTTCTTT.

The chain is built from TRBV11-3 and TRBJ2-7; D unresolved. The CDR3 has 15 residues. V lost 1 base to trimming and J lost 1 base, with 11 bases between them. Germline V lookup: CDR1 SGHNT, CDR2 YENEEA. The CDR3 is CASSLVPTLSYEQYF. In DNA form, the CDR3 reads TGTGCCAGCAGCTTAGTCCCGACACTTTCCTACGAGCAGTACTTC.

V gene TRBV19 combines with J gene TRBJ2-2, with D perhaps matching TRBD2 (5 bases). CDR1 LNHDA and CDR2 SQIVND come from the germline V gene (reference sequence). The CDR3 consists of 13 residues. The V gene lost 7 bases and the J gene lost 4 bases, with 10 bases spanning the gap. CDR3 DNA sequence: TGTGCCAGTACCCTGAGCGGCACCGGGGAGCTGTTTTTT. Translation gives CASTLSGTGELFF.

The rearrangement uses TRBV5-4 and TRBJ2-3, with D possibly being TRBD1 (6 bases). V was trimmed by 2 bases and J by 0 bases, leaving 16 bases between them. The CDR3 extends over 17 amino acids. Looked up from germline, CDR1 is SGHNT and CDR2 is YYREEE (reference sequence). The CDR3 DNA reads as TGTGCCAGCAGCTTACAGGGACGCAGAATTAGCACAGATACGCAGTATTTT. Residues: CASSLQGRRISTDTQYF.

V usage is TRBV27 and J usage is TRBJ1-4; TRBD1 might be the D (5 bases). CDR1 is MNHEY and CDR2 is SMNVEV in the germline V gene (reference sequence). Trimming took 0 bases from V and 5 from J, leaving 16 bases between them. The CDR3 is 17 amino acids. CDR3 DNA sequence: TGTGCCAGCAGTTTATCGGGGGGACGGGGTACGAATGAAAAACTGTTTTTT. Protein product: CASSLSGGRGTNEKLFF.

The V gene is TRBV21-1, the J gene TRBJ2-4; the table gives TRBD1 as D, unverified against the DNA. TRBV21-1 is a pseudogene locus. The CDR3 has 14 residues. This chain's CDR3 is CASRLQGRMDIQYF. DNA of the CDR3: TGTGCCAGCAGGCTCCAGGGAAGAATGGACATTCAGTACTTC.

The gene calls are TRBV2 and TRBJ2-2; D might be TRBD2 (6 bases). The CDR3 totals 16 residues. The V gene lost 3 bases and the J gene lost 0 bases, with 11 bases spanning the gap. Germline V gene lookup returns CDR1 SNHLY and CDR2 FYNNEI. The CDR3 sequence is CASSEAGTTNTGELFF. In nucleotides, the CDR3 is TGTGCCAGCAGTGAGGCGGGGACCACGAACACCGGGGAGCTGTTTTTT. Full variable domain (rest looked up from reference TRBV2 and TRBJ2-2): EPEVTQTPSHQVTQMGQEVILRCVPISNHLYFYWYRQILGQKVEFLVSFYNNEISEKSEIFDDQFSVERPDGSNFTLKIRSTKLEDSAMYFCASSEAGTTNTGELFFGEGSRLTVL.

This rearrangement joins TRBV21-1 to TRBJ2-1; the D segment call TRBD2 is taken from the table without a DNA check. TRBV21-1 counts as a pseudogene. The CDR3 is made up of 16 amino acids. The CDR3 DNA reads TGTGCCAGCAGCAACGTTGCGGGAGTAATCTACAATGAGCAGTTCTTC. It translates to CASSNVAGVIYNEQFF.

The chain joins TRBV5-4 to TRBJ2-1, with 8 positions matching TRBD2. CDR3 length equals 15 residues. Germline assignment: CDR1 SGHNT and CDR2 YYREEE (reference sequence). Trimming at V came to 4 bases and at J to 5 bases, leaving 8 bases not matched to a gene. This CDR3 is CASSPPGLGNNEQFF. The CDR3 DNA reads TGTGCCAGCAGCCCACCGGGACTAGGGAACAATGAGCAGTTCTTC.

The chain combines TRBV6-6 with TRBJ2-7, with TRBD1 as a possible D gene (6 bases). V shed 2 bases and J shed 3 bases, with 14 bases lying between them. The CDR3 runs 15 residues. Germline V CDR1 and CDR2: MNHNY, SVGAGI (reference sequence). The CDR3 DNA reads TGTGCCAGCAGTTACGGCAGGGGATCGAACTACGAGCAGTACTTC. This sequence encodes CASSYGRGSNYEQYF.

The chain combines TRBV5-1 with TRBJ2-5, with 12 bases that match TRBD2. The ends lost 4 bases at V and 1 base at J; junction bases unmatched: 8. CDR3 length: 17 residues. The germline gives CDR1 SGHRS, CDR2 YFSETQ. Here the CDR3 DNA reads TGCGCCAGCAGCCCTGGACTAGCGGGAACTCTCCAAGAGACCCAGTACTTC. Translated: CASSPGLAGTLQETQYF.